This entry concerns a single T cell receptor (beta chain). A single record per CDR3 protein comes from TCRdb applying MiXCR to the RT-PCR reads. The sample includes roughly 200,000 distinct CDR3 sequences, 35% to 50% of them seen just once. This record belongs to a study of patients and donors after allogeneic stem cell transplantation. Per germline, CDR1 SGHRS and CDR2 YFSETQ. The trim removed 0 bases at V and 2 bases at J, leaving 3 bases unmatched. The CDR3 runs to 16 residues. The material sequenced was blood, either unsorted or a sorted T cell fraction (not recorded which). This chain links TRBV5-1 with TRBJ2-1; 9 nucleotides line up with TRBD1. This receptor was obtained from a human donor who was either an allogeneic HSCT recipient or a stem cell or donor lymphocyte infusion donor (not recorded which). It is not recorded whose cells these are; they may come from a transplant donor. The CDR3 nucleotides are TGCGCCAGCAGCTTGGCCGGACAGGGGCCCTACAATGAGCAGTTCTTC. Translated: CASSLAGQGPYNEQFF.